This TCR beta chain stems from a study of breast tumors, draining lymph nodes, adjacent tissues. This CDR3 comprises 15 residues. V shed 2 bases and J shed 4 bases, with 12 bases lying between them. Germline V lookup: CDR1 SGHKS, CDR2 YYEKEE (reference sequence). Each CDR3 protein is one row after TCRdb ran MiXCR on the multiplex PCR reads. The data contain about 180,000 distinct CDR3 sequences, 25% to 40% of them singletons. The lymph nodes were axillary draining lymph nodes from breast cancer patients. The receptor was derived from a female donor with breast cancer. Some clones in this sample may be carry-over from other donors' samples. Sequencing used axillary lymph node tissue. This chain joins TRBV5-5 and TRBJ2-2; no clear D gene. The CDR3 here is CASSFEVLPTGELFF. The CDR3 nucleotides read TGTGCCAGCAGCTTTGAAGTGCTGCCCACCGGGGAGCTGTTTTTT.